A selection of T cell receptor beta chains follows, all from one sample in a study of control samples from healthy donors and cancer patients. Produced via immunoSEQ multiplex PCR; TCRdb's table is partial and in-frame only. The table shows some 120,000 clones, with about nine tenths occurring only once. The sequenced sample consisted of blood. Receptors were obtained from a man aged 40-49 years in good health. Each CDR3 is given with its conserved first and last residue. The order of the fields is clone size, J gene, D gene, V gene, CDR3 DNA, CDR3 protein. The D gene is left open where the match is weak. Clone size is shown for a subset of rows, as once, few, many or a class of expanded clone.

. TRBJ2-3 TRBD1 TRBV5-1 TGCGCCAGCAACAACAGGGGGCCAGATACGCAGTATTTT CASNNRGPDTQYF
. TRBJ2-1 . TRBV7-2 TGTGCCAGCAGCTTAGGGTTACGCAATGAGCAGTTCTTC CASSLGLRNEQFF
. TRBJ2-3 . TRBV10-1 TGCGCCAGCAGTGACCCAGGAGCTGGGTCACGCACAGATACGCAGTATTTT CASSDPGAGSRTDTQYF
. TRBJ2-1 . TRBV7-6 TGTGCCAGCAGCTTAGGAGGGGCAGCCCATTCCTTTTACAATGAGCAGTTCTTC CASSLGGAAHSFYNEQFF
once TRBJ1-1 . TRBV24-1 TGTGCCACCAGTGACGGCCTGGGGGGGAAAGCTTTCTTT CATSDGLGGKAFF
. TRBJ2-7 TRBD1 TRBV29-1 TGCAGCGTTGATAGTCAGGGGGCCTACGAGCAGTACTTC CSVDSQGAYEQYF
once TRBJ2-5 TRBD2 TRBV9 TGTGCCAGCAGCGTAGAAGGCGGGGGGTACCAAGAGACCCAGTACTTC CASSVEGGGYQETQYF
. TRBJ1-4 . TRBV4-3 TGCGCCAGCAGCCAAACCCGGGGGGGCACTAATGAAAAACTGTTTTTT CASSQTRGGTNEKLFF
once TRBJ2-7 TRBD2 TRBV19 TGTGCCAGTAGTCTGCTCTTTACTAGCGGGGGGGCTTACGAGCAGTACTTC CASSLLFTSGGAYEQYF
once TRBJ2-1 TRBD2 TRBV6-6 TGTGCCAGCAGTCAAGGTAGCGGGTTTGGCAATGAGCAGTTCTTC CASSQGSGFGNEQFF
. TRBJ2-1 TRBD1 TRBV29-1 TGCAGCGTTGACAGGGGGCCGGGGAATGAGCAGTTCTTC CSVDRGPGNEQFF
few TRBJ1-2 . TRBV7-2 TGTGCCAGCAGCTTGGGGGCTTCGGGCTATGGCTACACCTTC CASSLGASGYGYTF
. TRBJ2-3 TRBD2 TRBV3-1/TRBV3-2 TGTGCCAGCAGCCCAACCGGGACTAGCGGCACAGATACGCAGTATTTT CASSPTGTSGTDTQYF
. TRBJ2-3 TRBD2 TRBV10-2 TGCGCCAGCAGTCCGAGGGAGGGGTCAGATACGCAGTATTTT CASSPREGSDTQYF
. TRBJ2-5 . TRBV7-2 TGTGCCAGCAGCTTAGTCCCGGAGACCCAGTACTTC CASSLVPETQYF
. TRBJ2-2 TRBD1 TRBV6-2/TRBV6-3 TGTGCCAGCAGTGACAGTCCGGGACAGGGAACCGGGGAGCTGTTTTTT CASSDSPGQGTGELFF
once TRBJ2-6 . TRBV6-5 TGTGCCAGCAGGGTCTCTGGGGCCAACGTCCTGACTTTC CASRVSGANVLTF
. TRBJ2-7 TRBD1 TRBV2 TGTGCCAGCACCAATGACAGGGTCCTCGGATACGAGCAGTACTTC CASTNDRVLGYEQYF
. TRBJ2-7 TRBD1 TRBV5-4 TGTGCCAGCAGCCGACCCGTCGGACAGGGAGGAGAGCAGTACTTC CASSRPVGQGGEQYF
. TRBJ2-5 TRBD1 TRBV4-3 TGCGCCAGCAGCCAGCGACAGGGCGGTTGGAGAGAGACCCAGTACTTC CASSQRQGGWRETQYF
. TRBJ2-1 TRBD2 TRBV19 TGTGCCAGTAGTATAGGCCAGGGTTGGCGGGGGGGCTCCTACAATGAGCAGTTCTTC CASSIGQGWRGGSYNEQFF
. TRBJ2-1 TRBD1 TRBV6-5 TGTGCCAGCACCCGGACAGGGGGCAATGAGCAGTTCTTC CASTRTGGNEQFF
. TRBJ1-5 . TRBV19 TGTGCCAGTACTCTAGTCGACAGGTATAGCAATCAGCCCCAGCATTTT CASTLVDRYSNQPQHF
. TRBJ1-3 TRBD1 TRBV10-1 TGCGCCAGCAGTGTAGACAGGGGAAGAAACACCATATATTTT CASSVDRGRNTIYF
. TRBJ1-1 . TRBV7-9 TGTGCCAGCAGCTTAGACGCCAGGGTTAACACTGAAGCTTTCTTT CASSLDARVNTEAFF
. TRBJ2-7 TRBD2 TRBV10-1 TGCGCCAGCAGCGAAGCGGGGATTTCCTACGAGCAGTACTTC CASSEAGISYEQYF
. TRBJ2-1 TRBD2 TRBV6-2/TRBV6-3 TGTGCCAGCAGTTACTTAGCGGGGGGGCCTTATAATGAGCAGTTCTTC CASSYLAGGPYNEQFF
once TRBJ2-3 . TRBV21-1 TGTGCCAGCAGCAAATTGGGGGGGGCGACCTTGGCAGATACGCAGTATTTT CASSKLGGATLADTQYF
. TRBJ2-1 TRBD1 TRBV13 TGTGCCAGCAGCTCCTCAGGACAGGGGACATACAATGAGCAGTTCTTC CASSSSGQGTYNEQFF
. TRBJ1-5 . TRBV19 TGTGCCAGTAGTATAGGAGAAATCGGCAATCAGCCCCAGCATTTT CASSIGEIGNQPQHF
. TRBJ1-1 . TRBV30 TGTGCCTGGAGTGTACAAATGGACACTGAAGCTTTCTTT CAWSVQMDTEAFF
. TRBJ2-2 TRBD1 TRBV19 TGTGCCAGTAGTATACAGGGGGCGCGAGCCGGGGAGCTGTTTTTT CASSIQGARAGELFF
. TRBJ1-2 . TRBV24-1 TGTGCCACCAGTGATGGGGCAGGGAGGGTCTATGGCTACACCTTC CATSDGAGRVYGYTF
. TRBJ2-1 TRBD2 TRBV10-1 TGCGCCAGCAGTGAGCCTGGGGGCCTAGCGGGCCAGTCCTACAATGAGCAGTTCTTC CASSEPGGLAGQSYNEQFF
. TRBJ2-7 TRBD1 TRBV19 TGTGCCAGTAGTATCTACGGACAGGGGACCTACGAGCAGTACTTC CASSIYGQGTYEQYF
. TRBJ1-1 . TRBV4-3 TGCGCCAGCAGCCAAGATTCACAGGTCAAAACTGAAGCTTTCTTT CASSQDSQVKTEAFF
. TRBJ2-2 TRBD1 TRBV18 TGTGCCAGCTCGCCGACAGGGGGCTGGACCGGGGAGCTGTTTTTT CASSPTGGWTGELFF
. TRBJ2-7 . TRBV7-2 TGTGCCAGCAGCTTTAAACTAGAGAGCTCCTACGAGCAGTACTTC CASSFKLESSYEQYF
. TRBJ1-2 TRBD1 TRBV5-4 TGTGCCAGCAGCGGGGGCCCCACAGGGGCCTATGGCTACACCTTC CASSGGPTGAYGYTF
. TRBJ1-2 . TRBV7-8 TGTGCCAGCAGCTGGGGGGACTATGGCTACACCTTC CASSWGDYGYTF
. TRBJ2-5 . TRBV15 TGTGCCACCACCACGGGGCGGGCGGAGACCCAGTACTTC CATTTGRAETQYF
once TRBJ2-1 TRBD1 TRBV5-1 TGCGCCAGCAGCGAGGGACAGGAGGGGTACAATGAGCAGTTCTTC CASSEGQEGYNEQFF
. TRBJ2-1 . TRBV7-7 TGTGCCAGCAGCTCAGGGGGACTGGCTAATAATGAGCAGTTCTTC CASSSGGLANNEQFF
. TRBJ2-7 . TRBV5-1 TGCGCCAGCAGCTTGAGTCGCCGGGGACAGGGGTTAGCGGGGGAGGTAATTTCCTACGAGCAGTACTTC CASSLSRRGQGLAGEVISYEQYF
. TRBJ2-1 . TRBV30 TGTGCCTGCGGTCGGGACTTTTACAATGAGCAGTTCTTC CACGRDFYNEQFF